This is a list of T cell receptor beta chains from one sample in a study of response to subunit inactivated influenza vaccine. TCRdb reprocessed the RT-PCR reads with MiXCR, giving one entry per CDR3 protein. This sample has roughly 670,000 distinct CDR3 sequences, with around 13% found just once. The input for sequencing was PBMCs from blood, taken approximately 15 days before vaccination. Every receptor here comes from a man aged 45-65 years who received an inactivated influenza vaccine. Each CDR3 is given with its conserved first and last residue. D genes are given only for firm matches. Only some rows state a clone size, as once, few, many or a class for expanded clones.

abundance,j_gene,v_gene,d_gene,CDR3nt,CDR3aa
.,TRBJ2-7,TRBV6-2/TRBV6-3,.,TGTGCCAGCAGTTACTCAAGCTTGGGAACCCGGAGCGAGCAGTACTTC,CASSYSSLGTRSEQYF
few,TRBJ2-5,TRBV29-1,.,TGCAGCGTTGTCGTAGCTCAAGGCCCCGGTGAGACCCAGTACTTC,CSVVVAQGPGETQYF
.,TRBJ1-5,TRBV28,.,TGTGCCAGCGGGCTATATAGCAATCAGCCCCAGCATTTT,CASGLYSNQPQHF
.,TRBJ2-7,TRBV7-9,.,TGTGCCAGCATCAGAGGGGGAGGGCCTTCCCTTTCCTACGAGCAGTACTTC,CASIRGGGPSLSYEQYF
few,TRBJ1-1,TRBV29-1,.,TGCAGCGTTGAAAAAACAGCGAACACTGAAGCTTTCTTT,CSVEKTANTEAFF
few,TRBJ2-2,TRBV6-2/TRBV6-3,.,TGTGCCAGCAGTTACGGGACTTTAAGAACCGGGGAGCTGTTTTTT,CASSYGTLRTGELFF
.,TRBJ2-3,TRBV7-9,.,TGTGCCAGCAACGGAGGACTGGTCACAGATACGCAGTATTTT,CASNGGLVTDTQYF
.,TRBJ2-7,TRBV30,.,TGTGCCTGGGGGCCCCCGGTCCTAAGGAACGAGCAGTACTTC,CAWGPPVLRNEQYF
once,TRBJ2-7,TRBV7-2,.,TGTGCCAGCAGCTTTGTTGGCGGTTTGGACGAGCAGTACTTC,CASSFVGGLDEQYF
few,TRBJ2-1,TRBV28,TRBD2,TGTGCCAGCAGTCCTGGGACTAGCGGGAGTTATGTATCGGACAATGAGCAGTTCTTC,CASSPGTSGSYVSDNEQFF
.,TRBJ2-1,TRBV3-1,TRBD2,TGTGCCAGCAGCCAACAGCGGGAGGGCCAAAATGAGCAGTTCTTC,CASSQQREGQNEQFF
.,TRBJ2-7,TRBV27,TRBD2,TGTGCCAGCAGTTTATACGGGGCTAGCGGGGGGCGCGAGCAGTACTTC,CASSLYGASGGREQYF
few,TRBJ2-3,TRBV4-3,.,TGCGCCAGCAGCCAAGTAAGCTACAGGCAGCAGTATTTT,CASSQVSYRQQYF
.,TRBJ2-2,TRBV12-3/TRBV12-4,TRBD2,TGTGCCAGCAGCTATCGAGCGGGGGGAACCGGGGAGCTGTTTTTT,CASSYRAGGTGELFF
.,TRBJ1-1,TRBV9,.,TGTGCCAGCAGCGTAGTATGGGGCGCGACTGAAGCTTTCTTT,CASSVVWGATEAFF
.,TRBJ2-5,TRBV30,.,TGTGCCTGGAGTCCTTTGGGACTGAGCCTCCAAAACGGCCAGTACTTC,CAWSPLGLSLQNGQYF
.,TRBJ1-6,TRBV20-1,TRBD1,TGCAGTGCTAGCGCCGGGACAGCCTGGGGAGTTTCACCCCTCCACTTT,CSASAGTAWGVSPLHF
few,TRBJ1-4,TRBV9,.,TGTGCCAGCAGCGGGGCCCTAAATGAAAAACTGTTTTTT,CASSGALNEKLFF
.,TRBJ2-1,TRBV29-1,.,TGCAGCGTTGCGCGGTCTTATGGCAATGAGCAGTTCTTC,CSVARSYGNEQFF
few,TRBJ2-5,TRBV5-1,.,TGCGCCAGCAGCCAGGGTTGGTACCAAGAGACCCAGTACTTC,CASSQGWYQETQYF
many,TRBJ2-3,TRBV2,.,TGTGCCAGCAGGCCAACGGGGATCATGAGAGATACGCAGTATTTT,CASRPTGIMRDTQYF
few,TRBJ2-7,TRBV28,.,TGTGCCAGCAGTTTATTCATCGGAGCCTCGGGGGAGCAGTACTTC,CASSLFIGASGEQYF
.,TRBJ2-6,TRBV4-3,.,TGCGCCAGCAGCCAAGATCTTCTTGGGGCCAACGTCCTGACTTTC,CASSQDLLGANVLTF
few,TRBJ2-3,TRBV7-3,TRBD2,TGTGCCAGCAGCTCGGGACTAGCGGGAGCAGATTTCACAGATACGCAGTATTTT,CASSSGLAGADFTDTQYF
.,TRBJ1-5,TRBV6-1,.,TGTGCCAGCAGTACAGGGCCCTATCGGCCCCAGCATTTT,CASSTGPYRPQHF
.,TRBJ2-5,TRBV20-1,.,TGCAGTGCTAGACCTACTCTAGCGAGGACGCCCCAAGAGACCCAGTACTTC,CSARPTLARTPQETQYF
.,TRBJ2-7,TRBV28,TRBD1,TGTGCCAGCAGTTTAATTGGGGAGACAGGGGTTCCCGAGCAGTACTTC,CASSLIGETGVPEQYF